The entry below gives a single T cell receptor beta chain sequence along with its context. The sample carries other DNA sequences with the same CDR3. The data derive from a study of blood T cell repertoires in COVID-19. Original analysis: Estimated nucleated cell counts came from reference gene primer amplification. Sequencing was performed with immunoSEQ multiplex PCR; in TCRdb, only in-frame clones are kept and a portion is missing. V, J and clone size are those of that table, while D and trimming were read from the DNA. Of 90,000 or so clones in the sample, approximately 91% are singletons; the top ten hold roughly 1.8%. From germline, CDR1 is MNHNS and CDR2 SASEGT. Trimming removed 4 bases from V and 2 bases from J, with 15 bases in between. The CDR3 covers 16 residues.

Sequences were obtained from peripheral blood. The sequence was obtained from a human donor with active COVID-19. The donor label of this sample is uncertain. The rearrangement links TRBV6-1 to TRBJ2-1; TRBD2 is a possible D gene (6 bases). The CDR3 DNA reads as TGTGCCAGCAGTGTCTCCGGGACTGGTCCCTACAATGAGCAGTTCTTC. Translated: CASSVSGTGPYNEQFF.